One TCR beta chain is described in this entry. This clone appeared once. Its target antigen remains unknown. One base away there is no much larger clone; base qualities are not given. The source of the sample is a study of T cell changes during pregnancy in multiple sclerosis (dated by TCRdb to the late 2010s). Background on the whole study: The study looked at changes in the T cell repertoire across pregnancy in women with multiple sclerosis.

Libraries came from the immunoSEQ multiplex PCR assay. TCRdb obtained this table from immuneACCESS and retained in-frame rearrangements with V and J assigned. These tables miss some clones; where compared with another copy, unresolved V genes account for less than half of the shortfall, and the remainder is unexplained. The sample records 50,000 to 60,000 clones, approximately 86% of which are singletons. Of the sample, about 0.4% is held by the ten largest clones. The CDR3 measures 13 amino acids from cysteine to phenylalanine. Only the CDR3 DNA is retained, 39 bases long and in frame from the first base. Trimming leaves V shorter by 10 bases and J shorter by 6 bases, with the junction holding 8 bases beyond the gene matches. CDR1 is given as SNHLY and CDR2 as FYNNEI, both from the germline V gene.

The sample consisted of CD4+ T cells from peripheral blood mononuclear cells, taken in the third trimester of pregnancy. This chain joins TRBV2 to TRBJ2-1; TRBD2 lines up with 8 middle nucleotides. The TCR sequence derives from a female donor with multiple sclerosis, enrolled in a pregnancy study. The DNA sequence is TGTGCCAAACAGGCGGGAGGTGCCAATGAGCAGTTCTTC. This yields the protein CAKQAGGANEQFF.